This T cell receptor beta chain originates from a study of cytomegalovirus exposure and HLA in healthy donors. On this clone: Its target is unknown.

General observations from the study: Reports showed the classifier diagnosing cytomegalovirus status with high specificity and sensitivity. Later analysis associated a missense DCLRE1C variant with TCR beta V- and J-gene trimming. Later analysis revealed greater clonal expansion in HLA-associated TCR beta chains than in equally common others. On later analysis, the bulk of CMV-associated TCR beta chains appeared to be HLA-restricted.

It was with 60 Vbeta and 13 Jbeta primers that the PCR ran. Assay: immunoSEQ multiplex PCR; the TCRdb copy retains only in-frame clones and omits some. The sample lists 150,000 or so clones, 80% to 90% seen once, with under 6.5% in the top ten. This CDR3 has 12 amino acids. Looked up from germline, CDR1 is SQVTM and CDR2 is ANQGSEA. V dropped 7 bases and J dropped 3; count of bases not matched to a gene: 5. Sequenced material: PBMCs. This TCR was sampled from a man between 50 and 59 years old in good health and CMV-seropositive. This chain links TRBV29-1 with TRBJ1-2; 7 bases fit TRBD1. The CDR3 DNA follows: TGCAGCGCCCGCGACAGGGACTATGGCTACACCTTC. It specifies CSARDRDYGYTF.